The rows below give T cell receptor beta chains drawn from one sample of a study of shared clonotypes between healthy human individuals. The assay was immunoSEQ multiplex PCR, and TCRdb's table has in-frame clones only and misses some. The data hold roughly 1.5 million clones, with under 99% observed a single time. Sequenced sample: naive CD4+ T cells sorted from blood. These receptors were collected from a young man in good health. The conserved cysteine and the conserved F or W are not part of the CDR3 here. The D gene is left open where the match is weak.

D: TRBD1; V: TRBV28; J: TRBJ1-1; CDR3: ASTNPGGTEAF
D: NA; V: TRBV28; J: TRBJ1-1; CDR3: ASSPQRPNTEAF
D: NA; V: TRBV5-1; J: TRBJ2-1; CDR3: ATKSSASYNEQF
D: NA; V: TRBV5-1; J: TRBJ1-3; CDR3: ASRPDGFGNTIY
D: NA; V: TRBV14; J: TRBJ2-3; CDR3: ASSQDPIGGGQDTQY
D: NA; V: TRBV5-4; J: TRBJ2-1; CDR3: ASSLGKVGDEQF
D: TRBD2; V: TRBV10-3; J: TRBJ2-5; CDR3: AISESRLAANPETQY
D: NA; V: TRBV9; J: TRBJ2-7; CDR3: ASSVQPAPPPNEQY
D: TRBD2; V: TRBV5-1; J: TRBJ2-2; CDR3: ASSSSLAGVYTGELF
D: NA; V: TRBV7-2; J: TRBJ1-1; CDR3: ASSLEVRSGTEAF
D: TRBD2; V: TRBV19; J: TRBJ2-2; CDR3: ASSMGRWAREADTGELF
D: NA; V: TRBV10-3; J: TRBJ1-1; CDR3: AISEATRLGAF
D: TRBD2; V: TRBV27; J: TRBJ2-7; CDR3: ASRAALAGYSYEQY
D: TRBD1; V: TRBV11-2; J: TRBJ2-7; CDR3: ASSQTGGDYEQY
D: NA; V: TRBV14; J: TRBJ2-3; CDR3: ASSQFVTQY
D: NA; V: TRBV29-1; J: TRBJ2-6; CDR3: SVLTREGANVLT
D: NA; V: TRBV28; J: TRBJ2-7; CDR3: ASSPRKRQYSYEQY
D: TRBD1; V: TRBV2; J: TRBJ2-2; CDR3: ASSARGGRTGELF
D: TRBD1; V: TRBV2; J: TRBJ2-5; CDR3: ASSTGVQETQY
D: NA; V: TRBV20-1; J: TRBJ1-1; CDR3: SAILIGGFD
D: NA; V: TRBV11-2; J: TRBJ2-7; CDR3: ASSGLAYAEQY
D: NA; V: TRBV2; J: TRBJ2-2; CDR3: ASLYGSAGTGELF
D: NA; V: TRBV27; J: TRBJ2-2; CDR3: ASSSLRGVGGELF
D: TRBD1; V: TRBV27; J: TRBJ1-1; CDR3: ASSIGTGISAF
D: NA; V: TRBV7-7; J: TRBJ2-3; CDR3: ASSLGTYTDTQY
D: TRBD2; V: TRBV6-6; J: TRBJ2-1; CDR3: ASSYSSSGMSEQF
D: TRBD2; V: TRBV7-6; J: TRBJ2-3; CDR3: ASSLGILAGGPGDTQY
D: NA; V: TRBV29-1; J: TRBJ2-7; CDR3: SVLGRGSSYEQY
D: NA; V: TRBV5-6; J: TRBJ2-7; CDR3: ASSPAIGRASEQY
D: NA; V: TRBV11-3; J: TRBJ2-3; CDR3: ASSRGSTTDTQY
D: TRBD2; V: TRBV19; J: TRBJ2-7; CDR3: ASSVSGSGYEQY
D: NA; V: TRBV5-1; J: TRBJ2-1; CDR3: ASSLDPSGNEQF
D: NA; V: TRBV2; J: TRBJ2-2; CDR3: ASSEAASFGELF
D: TRBD2; V: TRBV5-1; J: TRBJ2-1; CDR3: ASSPRTSGSYNEQF
D: TRBD1; V: TRBV4-2; J: TRBJ2-5; CDR3: ASSQQGQGEFETQY
D: NA; V: TRBV14; J: TRBJ1-1; CDR3: ASSHRGTGRLGRNTEAF
D: NA; V: TRBV7-2; J: TRBJ2-1; CDR3: ASSRGGAYNEQF
D: NA; V: TRBV4-3; J: TRBJ2-2; CDR3: ASSPRPNTGELF
D: NA; V: TRBV5-4; J: TRBJ2-3; CDR3: ASGTGPGVDTQY
D: TRBD1; V: TRBV14; J: TRBJ2-7; CDR3: ASSQRDRAHEQY
D: TRBD1; V: TRBV14; J: TRBJ2-2; CDR3: ASSRKGQINTGELF
D: NA; V: TRBV28; J: TRBJ2-1; CDR3: ASSLSNSHNEQF
D: TRBD1; V: TRBV29-1; J: TRBJ2-2; CDR3: SAGQGNTGELF
D: TRBD2; V: TRBV2; J: TRBJ2-3; CDR3: ASSRRVLAGGSTDTQY
D: NA; V: TRBV30; J: TRBJ2-5; CDR3: AWEGLQETQY
D: NA; V: TRBV2; J: TRBJ2-7; CDR3: ASSGGEAGFYEQY
D: NA; V: TRBV5-5; J: TRBJ1-2; CDR3: ASSFLERHGYT
D: TRBD1; V: TRBV29-1; J: TRBJ2-2; CDR3: SVYTTGVAGELF
D: NA; V: TRBV9; J: TRBJ2-1; CDR3: ASSVGAAPNEQF
D: NA; V: TRBV9; J: TRBJ2-1; CDR3: ASSVYAVANEQF
D: TRBD2; V: TRBV10-2; J: TRBJ2-1; CDR3: ASSDFWAGLALYNEQF
D: NA; V: TRBV27; J: TRBJ2-4; CDR3: ASSFSRGNIQY
D: NA; V: TRBV19; J: TRBJ2-1; CDR3: ATTPPRVPNEQF
D: TRBD2; V: TRBV10-3; J: TRBJ2-3; CDR3: AISGWASGNSSTDTQY
D: TRBD2; V: TRBV9; J: TRBJ2-1; CDR3: ASSAQRRLAGGGYNEQF
D: NA; V: TRBV28; J: TRBJ1-5; CDR3: ASSFGQFNQPQH
D: NA; V: TRBV5-4; J: TRBJ2-5; CDR3: ASSPAGETQY
D: TRBD2; V: TRBV5-1; J: TRBJ2-1; CDR3: ASSWGLAGQDEQF
D: NA; V: TRBV6-4; J: TRBJ2-6; CDR3: ASSDIFLGQGGLVTNVLT
D: TRBD1; V: TRBV27; J: TRBJ2-7; CDR3: ASSSGRPGQGYEQY